This T cell receptor (beta chain) was identified during a study of blood T cell repertoires in COVID-19 (TCRdb year 2020). About the study as a whole: Samples from collaborators originated in the United States, Italy and Spain and spanned both the acute and convalescent phases of COVID-19. The material from the prospective study consisted of cDNA or gDNA derived from T cells, B-cell-depleted T cells, or PBMCs. The dataset comprised deeply sampled blood TCRbeta repertoires from subjects exposed to, actively infected with, or recovered from COVID-19. The repertoires were released in a freely available public database intended as a resource for research on the immune response to SARS-CoV-2. The samples were drawn from two sources: the first 160 participants of the ongoing ImmuneRACE study, and 950 to 1,500 subjects contributed by 6 global collaborators. Sample metadata almost always included a de-identified subject ID, COVID-19 status, age in years and sex. HLA class I and class II types, where available, came from metadata supplied by the sample provider rather than from assay-based typing.

Participants in the prospective study were enrolled through a virtual design, were aged 18 to 89 years, and lived in some 24 United States geographic areas. In the prospective study, participants were assigned to cohorts based on the clinical history participants reported in a screening survey and a study questionnaire. Recovered participants in ImmuneRACE Cohort 3 were defined as having two consecutive negative NP/OP PCR tests, clearance from a healthcare professional, or resolution of symptoms. Each participant in the prospective study had whole blood, serum and a nasopharyngeal or oropharyngeal swab collected by mobile phlebotomists. Additional blood draws and questionnaires over an approximately 2-month period could optionally be provided by prospective study participants. Before DNA extraction, blood samples from the prospective study were shipped at room temperature or frozen. Study-wide findings and limitations: The amount of clinical and demographic metadata varied by source and participant and was provided uncurated.

TCRbeta CDR3 regions were amplified from genomic DNA by means of the immunoSEQ Assay, a bias-controlled multiplex PCR. Turning to the authors' computational methods: The number of nucleated cells in each sample was estimated from the amplification of reference gene primers within the assay. To quantify the absolute abundance of each unique TCRbeta CDR3 rearrangement, sequence reads were collapsed and filtered. For each sample, productive Simpson clonality was calculated by taking the square root of Simpson's diversity index across productive rearrangements. Held by TCRdb, this immuneACCESS table contains in-frame sequences only and omits some clones. Under half of the omission traces to an unresolved V gene where checked; the cause of the rest is unknown. For V, J and clone size, that table is used; D and trimming come from the DNA. The sample data list around 46,000 clones, and around 86% of these were observed just once. The ten largest clones capture approximately 3.1% of the sample.

About this clone: Its cognate antigen has yet to be identified. Base qualities are not at hand, and no much larger clone is one base apart.

V and J lose 1 base and 0 bases, and a span of 7 bases separates them. The CDR3 starts with the cysteine, ends with the phenylalanine, and has 15 residues. Of the read, only the CDR3 DNA is kept; its 45 bases are in frame from base 1. Via the germline V gene (reference sequence), CDR1 is SEHNR and CDR2 FQNEAQ. The rearrangement joined TRBV7-9 to TRBJ1-3; no D segment can be confidently identified. The receptor comes from a woman aged 50 to 65 who had recovered from COVID-19. The sequencing input was PBMCs or T cells enriched from blood (not recorded which). The DNA reads TGTGCCAGCAGCTTAGGCGGATACTCTGGAAACACCATATATTTT. Its protein product is CASSLGGYSGNTIYF.